The 18 T cell receptor beta chains below come from one sample, sequenced in a study of human T cells and chemical hapten exposure. TCRdb independently ran MiXCR on the RACE reads; one entry per CDR3 protein. The table records just under 65,000 distinct CDR3 sequences, 11% of them present only once. Sample time point: patch test 3, about 24 weeks after DPC sensitization. Treatment: therapeutic diphenylcyclopropenone sensitization with weekly scalp DPC. This specimen was whole blood, taken in connection with sensitization to the hapten diphenylcyclopropenone (DPC). All receptors come from a woman aged 25-40 years with alopecia areata. Some clones in this sample may be carry-over from other donors' samples.

The chain employs TRBV6-1 and TRBJ2-6; unclear D gene. The V gene's germline CDR1 is MNHNS and CDR2 SASEGT. V gave up 7 bases and J gave up 0 bases, with 10 bases separating them. The CDR3 runs 15 residues. The CDR3 protein is CASTGQFSGANVLTF. The CDR3 DNA is TGTGCCAGCACTGGGCAATTCTCTGGGGCCAACGTCCTGACTTTC.

With regard to this clonotype: One base away lies a much larger clone, so this may be a sequencing read error. The gene calls are TRBV28 and TRBJ1-5; D perhaps matches TRBD1 (5 bases). V was trimmed by 6 bases and J by 5 bases, leaving 14 bases between them. CDR3 length: 14 amino acids. Germline CDR1 MDHEN, CDR2 SYDVKM. In nucleotides, the CDR3 is TGTGCCAGCAGGGGCGTGACAGTTTATCAGCCCCAGCATTTT. This translates into CASRGVTVYQPQHF.

The rearrangement links TRBV6-1 to TRBJ1-5, with D uncertain. Trimming stripped 6 bases from V and 0 bases from J, with 12 bases between. Germline-derived CDR1 and CDR2 are MNHNS and SASEGT. There are 15 residues in the CDR3. The CDR3 bases are TGTGCCAGCAGAGGATACAGAGATAGCAATCAGCCCCAGCATTTT. Translated: CASRGYRDSNQPQHF.

This clonotype was found many times. The genes are TRBV12-3 or TRBV12-4 and TRBJ2-7; 9 positions agree with TRBD2. The CDR3 has 14 residues. With V trimmed by 8 bases and J by 0 bases, 5 bases remained unmatched. CDR3 residues: CASSVSGSSYEQYF. In DNA form, the CDR3 reads TGTGCCAGCTCAGTTAGCGGGAGCTCCTACGAGCAGTACTTC.

This clonotype was seen ten or more times. The V and J genes are TRBV7-9 and TRBJ1-3; the D is unclear. The CDR3 spans 13 residues. V was trimmed by 10 bases and J by 3 bases, leaving 13 bases between them. Germline V gene sequence: CDR1 SEHNR, CDR2 FQNEAQ (reference sequence). CDR3 nucleotides: TGTGCCACCCGAACGTCGAATGGAAACACCATATATTTT. This sequence encodes CATRTSNGNTIYF. The full variable domain, rest sourced from reference TRBV7-9 and TRBJ1-3, is DTGVSQNPRHKITKRGQNVTFRCDPISEHNRLYWYRQTLGQGPEFLTYFQNEAQLEKSRLLSDRFSAERPKGSFSTLEIQRTEQGDSAMYLCATRTSNGNTIYFGEGSWLTVV.

This clonotype was seen repeatedly, ten times or more. The chain recombines TRBV7-9 with TRBJ1-1; unclear D gene. Deletions cut 2 bases from V and 0 bases from J, with 4 bases between. The CDR3 has 13 amino acids. The germline V gene encodes CDR1 SEHNR and CDR2 FQNEAQ (reference sequence). CDR3 protein: CASSLPVNTEAFF. CDR3 nucleotides: TGTGCCAGCAGCTTACCCGTGAACACTGAAGCTTTCTTT.

V and J are TRBV7-9 and TRBJ1-1; TRBD1 might be the D (6 bases). Between the trimmed V and J ends, which lost 11 bases and 3 bases, there was a span of 16 bases. Per the germline V gene, CDR1 is SEHNR and CDR2 is FQNEAQ (reference sequence). The CDR3 runs to 13 residues. The CDR3 here is CAGGQPGDTEAFF. In nucleotides, the CDR3 is TGTGCCGGAGGACAGCCCGGAGACACTGAAGCTTTCTTT.

This rearrangement joins TRBV18 to TRBJ2-1; 7 positions match TRBD2. Germline V gene sequence: CDR1 KGHSH, CDR2 LQKENI. The CDR3 spans 15 residues. V trimming: 3 bases; J trimming: 4 bases; junction bases outside the gene matches: 6. For the CDR3, the DNA is TGTGCCAGCTCACCCGGGTCGCGGGAGTACAATGAGCAGTTCTTC. Translated, it gives CASSPGSREYNEQFF.

This clonotype was picked up a small number of times. The chain links TRBV7-8 to TRBJ2-1; 7 bases are shared with TRBD1. Germline CDR1 and CDR2: SGHVS and FQNEAQ. Trimming cost V 0 bases and J 6 bases; bases outside gene matches: 8. This CDR3 comprises 16 residues. CDR3 amino acids: CASSLAVTGLRNEQFF. The CDR3, as DNA: TGTGCCAGCAGCTTAGCAGTGACAGGGCTGCGCAATGAGCAGTTCTTC. Using reference TRBV7-8 and TRBJ2-1 for the parts outside the CDR3, the full variable domain is GAGVSQSPRYKVAKRGQDVALRCDPISGHVSLFWYQQALGQGPEFLTYFQNEAQLDKSGLPSDRFFAERPEGSVSTLKIQRTQQEDSAVYLCASSLAVTGLRNEQFFGPGTRLTVL.

The V and J genes are TRBV5-1 and TRBJ1-1; D unresolved. CDR1 and CDR2 from the germline V gene are SGHRS and YFSETQ. The CDR3 consists of 14 residues. The V end was cut by 4 bases, the J end by 2 bases, with 12 bases between. The CDR3 nucleotides read TGCGCCAGCAGCCCCATCGGCGGTAACACTGAAGCTTTCTTT. It is translated as CASSPIGGNTEAFF. Complete variable domain (other parts from reference TRBV5-1 and TRBJ1-1): KAGVTQTPRYLIKTRGQQVTLSCSPISGHRSVSWYQQTPGQGLQFLFEYFSETQRNKGNFPGRFSGRQFSNSRSEMNVSTLELGDSALYLCASSPIGGNTEAFFGQGTRLTVV.

Many counts were recorded for this clonotype. The chain employs TRBV20-1 and TRBJ1-1; unclear D gene. V was clipped by 1 base and J by 0 bases, with 9 bases between them. Germline loops: CDR1 DFQATT, CDR2 SNEGSKA (reference sequence). The CDR3 has 14 amino acids. CDR3 sequence (DNA): TGCAGTGCTAGAGTGTCAGGCATGAACACTGAAGCTTTCTTT. Translated, it gives CSARVSGMNTEAFF.

In its sample, this clonotype was seen a few times. The rearrangement links TRBV30 to TRBJ1-5; D is unresolved. The CDR3 extends over 13 amino acids. Trimming removed 2 bases from V and 1 base from J, with 6 bases in between. CDR1 GTSNPN and CDR2 SVGIG come from the germline V gene (reference sequence). The CDR3 here is CAWSTRSNQPQHF. The CDR3, as DNA: TGTGCCTGGAGTACAAGAAGCAATCAGCCCCAGCATTTT.

The chain recombines TRBV12-3 or TRBV12-4 with TRBJ1-1; TRBD1 might be the D (5 bases). The CDR3 has 14 amino acids. The V and J ends lost 6 bases and 0 bases respectively, with 11 bases between them. The CDR3 DNA is TGTGCCAGCAGCAGACAGTCGATGAACACTGAAGCTTTCTTT. This gives the protein CASSRQSMNTEAFF.

The chain uses TRBV2 and TRBJ1-5; D not resolved. Trimming pared 5 bases from V and 2 bases from J, leaving 10 bases between. Per germline, CDR1 SNHLY and CDR2 FYNNEI. This CDR3 spans 14 amino acids. The CDR3 loop is CASSRTAGNQPQHF. CDR3 bases: TGTGCCAGCAGTCGGACGGCGGGCAATCAGCCCCAGCATTTT.

This clonotype was picked up a small number of times. This chain joins TRBV12-3 or TRBV12-4 and TRBJ2-7; D call uncertain. The V and J ends lost 8 bases and 3 bases respectively, with 11 bases between them. This CDR3 region has 12 residues. CDR3 protein: CASSVSDYEQYF. CDR3 DNA sequence: TGTGCCAGCTCCGTGAGCGACTACGAGCAGTACTTC.

This clonotype was recorded many times. The chain couples TRBV12-3 or TRBV12-4 to TRBJ2-1; D perhaps matches TRBD2 (5 bases). This CDR3 region has 12 residues. Trimming left V 5 bases short and J 15 bases short, with 17 bases between. This chain's CDR3 is CASSRPGVGGFF. Here the CDR3 DNA reads TGTGCCAGCAGTCGGCCAGGCGTCGGAGGGTTCTTC.

This clonotype was detected only a few times. The chain uses TRBV11-2 and TRBJ2-2; 13 positions agree with TRBD2. The V and J ends lost 5 bases and 2 bases, in that order; junction bases with no gene match: 5. Germline V gene data show CDR1 as SGHAT and CDR2 as FQNNGV. CDR3 length: 17 amino acids. This CDR3 is CASSLRLAGGNTGELFF. DNA of the CDR3: TGTGCCAGCAGCCTACGACTAGCGGGGGGAAACACCGGGGAGCTGTTTTTT.

In DNA form, the CDR3 reads TGCGCCAGCAGCTGGACTAGCGGGGGGGCAGATACGCAGTATTTT. Protein: CASSWTSGGADTQYF. The rearrangement links TRBV5-1 to TRBJ2-3, with TRBD2 identical over 15 bases. The V gene end was trimmed by 3 bases and the J gene end by 4 bases; junction bases not matched to a gene: 0. Germline CDR1 reads SGHRS; CDR2 reads YFSETQ. The CDR3 totals 15 residues.